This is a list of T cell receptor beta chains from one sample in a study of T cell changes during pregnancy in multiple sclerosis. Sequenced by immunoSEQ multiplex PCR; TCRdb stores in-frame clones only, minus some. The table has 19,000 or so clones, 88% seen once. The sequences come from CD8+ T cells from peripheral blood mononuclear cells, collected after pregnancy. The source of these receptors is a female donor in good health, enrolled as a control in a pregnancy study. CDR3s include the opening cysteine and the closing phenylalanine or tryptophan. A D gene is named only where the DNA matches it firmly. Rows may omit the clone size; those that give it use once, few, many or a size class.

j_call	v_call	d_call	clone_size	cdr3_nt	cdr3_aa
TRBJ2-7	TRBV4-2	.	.	TGTGCCAGCAGCCAGGCGGTAGAATGGTACGAGCAGTACTTC	CASSQAVEWYEQYF
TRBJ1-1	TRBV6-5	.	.	TGTGCCAGCAGTTACACGGTCCAGAACACTGAAGCTTTCTTT	CASSYTVQNTEAFF
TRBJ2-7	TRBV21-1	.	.	TGTGCCAGCAGCAAACGACGTACAGTCCACGAGCAGTACTTC	CASSKRRTVHEQYF
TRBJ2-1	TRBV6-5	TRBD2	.	TGTGCCAGCACAGAGCGGGGGGGCCGATACAATGAGCAGTTCTTC	CASTERGGRYNEQFF
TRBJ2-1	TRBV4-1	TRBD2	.	TGCGCCAGCAGCCAAGCGGGGGGGCTGGAGCAGTTCTTC	CASSQAGGLEQFF
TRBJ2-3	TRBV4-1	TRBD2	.	TGCGCCAGCAGCCACGAGGGTGGACTAGCGGGTGTTCAGTATTTT	CASSHEGGLAGVQYF
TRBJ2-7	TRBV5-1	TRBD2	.	TGCGCCAGCAGCTTGCTGCCGGGGGGATCCTACGAGCAGTACTTC	CASSLLPGGSYEQYF
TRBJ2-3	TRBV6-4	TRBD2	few	TGTGCCAGCAGTCAGGGACTAGCGGACACAGATACGCAGTATTTT	CASSQGLADTDTQYF
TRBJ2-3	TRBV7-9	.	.	TGTGCCAGCAGCTATCCAGGGGAAGTGCAGTATTTT	CASSYPGEVQYF
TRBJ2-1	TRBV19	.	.	TGTGCCAGTAGTATGGGAGCCTCCTTGGGTTACAATGAGCAGTTCTTC	CASSMGASLGYNEQFF
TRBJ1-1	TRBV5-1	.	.	TGCGCCAGCAGCTTGGGCGGGGGAGGGGAAGCTTTCTTT	CASSLGGGGEAFF
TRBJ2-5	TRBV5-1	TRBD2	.	TGCGCCAGCAGCAACCCGACTAGCGCAGGAAAGACCCAGTACTTC	CASSNPTSAGKTQYF
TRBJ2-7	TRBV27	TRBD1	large	TGTGCCAGCAGTTTGGGACAGGGAGGATACGAGCAGTACTTC	CASSLGQGGYEQYF
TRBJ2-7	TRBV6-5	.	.	TGTGCCAGCAGTCGAAGGACAAACCACTACGAGCAGTACTTC	CASSRRTNHYEQYF
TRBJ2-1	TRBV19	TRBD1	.	TGTGCCAGTAGTTCGACAACAGGGGAAGCGTCCTACAATGAGCAGTTCTTC	CASSSTTGEASYNEQFF
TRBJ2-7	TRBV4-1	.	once	TGCGCCAGCAGCCACCCTGCTACGGAGGCTAGCGACTACGAGCAGTACTTC	CASSHPATEASDYEQYF
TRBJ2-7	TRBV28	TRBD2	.	TGTGCCAGCAGCTACGGGGGGTGGCACATGAGGGAGCAGTACTTC	CASSYGGWHMREQYF
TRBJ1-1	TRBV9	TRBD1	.	TGTGCCAGCAGCCAAATACCGGGACAGGGGAATCCTGAAGCTTTCTTT	CASSQIPGQGNPEAFF
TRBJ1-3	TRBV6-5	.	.	TGTGCCAGGAAAGTACTTCCTGGAAACACCATATATTTT	CARKVLPGNTIYF
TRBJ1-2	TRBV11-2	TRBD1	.	TGTGCCAGCAGCTCCGCGCCGGGACAGATCTATGGCTACACCTTC	CASSSAPGQIYGYTF
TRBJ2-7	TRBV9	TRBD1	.	TGTGCCAGCAGCCCTCGTACGTGGACAGGGGACGAGCAGTACTTC	CASSPRTWTGDEQYF
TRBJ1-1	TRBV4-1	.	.	TGCGCCAGCAGCCAAGACGCGGGGAACACTGAAGCTTTCTTT	CASSQDAGNTEAFF
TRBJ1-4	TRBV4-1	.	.	TGCGCCAGCAGCCAAGATGAGGCAGGGGAGGGTGAAAAACTGTTTTTT	CASSQDEAGEGEKLFF
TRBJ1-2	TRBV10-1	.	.	TGCGCCACCGAGCTCGAAGGGGCGTATGGCTACACCTTC	CATELEGAYGYTF
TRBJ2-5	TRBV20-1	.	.	TGCAGTGCTACAGGGGTTTGGACCCAGTACTTC	CSATGVWTQYF
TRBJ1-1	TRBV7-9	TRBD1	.	TGTGCCAGCAGGGAGGGACAGGCACTCACTGAAGCTTTCTTT	CASREGQALTEAFF
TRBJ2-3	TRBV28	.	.	TGTGCCAGCAGTACAAGGACCCTAGCGAGCACAGATACGCAGTATTTT	CASSTRTLASTDTQYF
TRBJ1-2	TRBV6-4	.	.	TGTGCCAGCAGTCCCGGTGGAGGGGCCCCAGCCAACTATGGCTACACCTTC	CASSPGGGAPANYGYTF
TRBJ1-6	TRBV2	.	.	TGTGCCAGAAGTCCGGACTTCAATTCACCCCTCCACTTT	CARSPDFNSPLHF
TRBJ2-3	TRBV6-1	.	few	TGTGCCAGCAGTGACGGGGGGCACACAGATACGCAGTATTTT	CASSDGGHTDTQYF
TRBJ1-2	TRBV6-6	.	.	TGTGCCAGCAGTTACACAGCTACTAACTATGGCTACACCTTC	CASSYTATNYGYTF
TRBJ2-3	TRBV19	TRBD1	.	TGTGCCAGTAGTATCTCACAGGGGGGTCAAACAGATACGCAGTATTTT	CASSISQGGQTDTQYF
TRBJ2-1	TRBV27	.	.	TGTGCCAGTAGCCCGACCCTCCCCGGAGGCAATGAGCAGTTCTTC	CASSPTLPGGNEQFF
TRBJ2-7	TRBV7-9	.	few	TGTGCCAGCAGCCTGACCACCGGGGCGGGGAACTACGAGCAGTACTTC	CASSLTTGAGNYEQYF
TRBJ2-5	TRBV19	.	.	TGTGCCAGTAGTGTGCAGGCCCTCTGGGAGACCCAGTACTTC	CASSVQALWETQYF
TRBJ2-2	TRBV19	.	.	TGTGCCAGTAGCCCTACAGGGTTTAGCACCGGGGAGCTGTTTTTT	CASSPTGFSTGELFF
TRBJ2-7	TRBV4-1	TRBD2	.	TGCGCCAGCAGCCAAGTAGGCGGGAGCGGGTCCTACGAGCAGTACTTC	CASSQVGGSGSYEQYF
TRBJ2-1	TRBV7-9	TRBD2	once	TGTGCCAGCCGGACTAGCGGGGGCTTGGAGGACAATGAGCAGTTCTTC	CASRTSGGLEDNEQFF
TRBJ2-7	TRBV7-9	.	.	TGTGCCAGCAGCTTAGCCGCTACCTACGAGCAGTACTTC	CASSLAATYEQYF
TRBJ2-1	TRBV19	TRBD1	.	TGTGCCAGTAGTCCCGGACAGGGGTTGGTCGAGCAGTTCTTC	CASSPGQGLVEQFF
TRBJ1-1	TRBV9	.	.	TGTGCCAGCAGTCCCCAAGCCATGAACACTGAAGCTTTCTTT	CASSPQAMNTEAFF
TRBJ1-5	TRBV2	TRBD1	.	TGTGCCAGCCAGGGGGCAGATCAGCCCCAGCATTTT	CASQGADQPQHF
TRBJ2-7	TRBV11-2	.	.	TGTGCCAGCAGCCCGATGTTAGGGGCTTACGAGCAGTACTTC	CASSPMLGAYEQYF
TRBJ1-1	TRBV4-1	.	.	TGCGCCAGCAGCCAACTTAACAGGGAGATGAACACTGAAGCTTTCTTT	CASSQLNREMNTEAFF
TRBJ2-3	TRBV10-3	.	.	TGTGCCATCAGTGACGGGGGTGGCACAGATACGCAGTATTTT	CAISDGGGTDTQYF